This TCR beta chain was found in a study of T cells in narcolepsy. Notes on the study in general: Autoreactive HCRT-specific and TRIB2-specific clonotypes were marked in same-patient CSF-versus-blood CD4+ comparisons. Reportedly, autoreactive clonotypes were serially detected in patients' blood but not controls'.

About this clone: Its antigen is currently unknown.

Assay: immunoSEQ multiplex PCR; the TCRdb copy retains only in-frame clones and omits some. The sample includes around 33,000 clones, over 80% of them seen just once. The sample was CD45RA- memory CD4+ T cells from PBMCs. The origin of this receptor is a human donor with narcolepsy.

The CDR3 region is CASSSMGGGANYEQYF. The CDR3 DNA reads as TGCGCCAGCAGCTCGATGGGCGGGGGAGCCAACTACGAGCAGTACTTC. The chain has TRBV5-1 and TRBJ2-7, with 7 bases fitting TRBD2. Unmatched junction bases numbered 12, after V lost 3 bases and J lost 3 bases. Germline V gene lookup returns CDR1 SGHRS and CDR2 YFSETQ. The CDR3 spans 16 residues.